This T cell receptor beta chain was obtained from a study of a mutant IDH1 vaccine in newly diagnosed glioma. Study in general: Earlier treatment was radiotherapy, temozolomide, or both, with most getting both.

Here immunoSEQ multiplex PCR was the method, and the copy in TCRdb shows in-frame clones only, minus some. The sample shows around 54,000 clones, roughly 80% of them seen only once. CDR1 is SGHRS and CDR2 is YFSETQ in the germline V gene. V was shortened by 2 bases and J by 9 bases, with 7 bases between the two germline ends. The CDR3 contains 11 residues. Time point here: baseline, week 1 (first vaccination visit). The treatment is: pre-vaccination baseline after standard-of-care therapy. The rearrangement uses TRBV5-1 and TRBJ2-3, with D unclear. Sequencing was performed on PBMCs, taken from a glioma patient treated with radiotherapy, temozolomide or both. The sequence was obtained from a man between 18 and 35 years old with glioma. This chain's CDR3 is CASSFGSTQYF. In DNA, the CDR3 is TGCGCCAGCAGCTTCGGGTCAACGCAGTATTTT. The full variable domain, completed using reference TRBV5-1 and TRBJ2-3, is KAGVTQTPRYLIKTRGQQVTLSCSPISGHRSVSWYQQTPGQGLQFLFEYFSETQRNKGNFPGRFSGRQFSNSRSEMNVSTLELGDSALYLCASSFGSTQYFGPGTRLTVL.